The 23 T cell receptor beta chains below come from one sample, sequenced in a study of monozygotic twins with inflammatory bowel disease. TCRdb reprocessed the 5' RACE reads and keeps a single row for each CDR3 protein, giving no DNA. The sample totals 45,000 or so distinct CDR3 sequences. Sequencing was done on a sample of blood. These receptors originate from a human donor with ulcerative colitis or Crohn's disease, or a healthy co-twin of an affected twin (not recorded which).

The gene calls are TRBV18 and TRBJ2-7; TCRdb's D call of TRBD1 is untestable without DNA. Germline lookup yields CDR1 KGHSH and CDR2 LQKENI. This CDR3 is 15 amino acids long. CDR3 sequence: CASSAGTGGDYEQYF.

The chain is built from TRBV28 and TRBJ1-4. CDR3 length equals 11 residues. From germline, CDR1 is MDHEN and CDR2 SYDVKM. CDR3 region: CASSFEEKLFF.

The chain couples TRBV5-1 to TRBJ2-2. This CDR3 contains 15 residues. CDR1 is SGHRS, CDR2 YFSETQ, per germline. Here the CDR3 reads CASSPDLIPTGELFF.

The rearrangement joins TRBV5-5 to TRBJ2-1. Germline-derived CDR1 and CDR2 are SGHKS and YYEKEE (reference sequence). The CDR3 consists of 15 residues. The chain's CDR3 is CASSSGLGTYNEQFF.

The chain combines TRBV5-1 with TRBJ2-5; TCRdb selects TRBD1, and the lack of DNA leaves this call unchecked. The CDR3 has 15 amino acids. Germline CDR1 reads SGHRS; CDR2 reads YFSETQ. The CDR3 reads CASSTGTGIQETQYF.

The rearrangement uses TRBV11-2 and TRBJ1-2; TCRdb's assignment of TRBD1 cannot be checked, as there is no DNA. The CDR3 has 11 residues. Germline V lookup: CDR1 SGHAT, CDR2 FQNNGV. The CDR3 protein is CASSLGVGYTF.

The chain combines TRBV5-1 with TRBJ2-2; TCRdb outputs TRBD1, but without DNA this stays unchecked. The CDR3 consists of 15 residues. Germline V lookup: CDR1 SGHRS, CDR2 YFSETQ. The CDR3 region is CASRPGLVNAGELFF.

J is TRBJ1-2 and V is TRBV7-2; TCRdb names TRBD1, which stays unverified in the absence of DNA. Per the germline V gene, CDR1 is SGHTA and CDR2 is FQGNSA. The CDR3 totals 12 residues. The CDR3 loop is CASSSNRVGYTF.

The genes are TRBV28 and TRBJ1-1; absent DNA, TCRdb's TRBD1 call cannot be checked. CDR1 is MDHEN, CDR2 SYDVKM, per germline. The CDR3 is 12 residues long. CDR3: CASSPRQGWAFF.

The CDR3 loop is CASSRPGQGSNEKLFF. The J gene is TRBJ1-4, the V gene TRBV19; TCRdb's assignment of TRBD1 cannot be checked, as there is no DNA. Germline V gene lookup returns CDR1 LNHDA and CDR2 SQIVND (reference sequence). This CDR3 is 16 amino acids long.

The J gene is TRBJ2-7, the V gene TRBV3-1. The CDR3 sequence is 16 residues long. In germline, CDR1 is LGHDT, CDR2 YNNKEL (reference sequence). The CDR3 sequence: CASSQSRNVGAHEQYF.

The chain is built from TRBV7-2 and TRBJ2-7. This CDR3 is 11 amino acids long. Germline-derived CDR1 and CDR2 are SGHTA and FQGNSA. The CDR3 protein is CASSSRGEQYF.

The rearrangement uses TRBV12-3 or TRBV12-4 and TRBJ1-5; the D gene TCRdb calls, TRBD1, cannot be checked with no DNA. CDR3 size: 14 residues. The CDR3 sequence is CASSFGGPNQPQHF.

V and J are TRBV5-6 and TRBJ1-2; without DNA, the TCRdb call of TRBD1 cannot be checked. In germline, CDR1 is SGHDT, CDR2 YYEEEE. CDR3 size: 15 residues. The CDR3 sequence is CASRFSGGSLYGYTF. The full variable domain, rest sourced from reference TRBV5-6 and TRBJ1-2, is DAGVTQSPTHLIKTRGQQVTLRCSPKSGHDTVSWYQQALGQGPQFIFQYYEEEERQRGNFPDRFSGHQFPNYSSELNVNALLLGDSALYLCASRFSGGSLYGYTFGSGTRLTVV.

The chain carries TRBV4-1 and TRBJ2-2. This CDR3 is built from 16 residues. Germline CDR1 reads MGHRA; CDR2 reads YSYEKL. CDR3 sequence: CASSQEGGAIIGELFF.

This chain links TRBV3-1 with TRBJ1-1. This CDR3 region has 13 residues. CDR1 is LGHDT and CDR2 is YNNKEL in the germline V gene (reference sequence). The CDR3 here is CASRGAWSTEAFF.

This CDR3 is CATQSAPGPNQPQHF. J is TRBJ1-5 and V is TRBV6-2 or TRBV6-3; TCRdb picks TRBD1, but there is no DNA to check that call. Germline CDR1 and CDR2: MNHEY and SVGEGT. CDR3 length: 15 amino acids.

The chain recombines TRBV10-3 with TRBJ2-7. The CDR3 runs 14 residues. Germline CDR1 ENHRY, CDR2 SYGVKD. This CDR3 is CAIREDGSSYEQYF.

This chain connects TRBV12-3 or TRBV12-4 to TRBJ1-5; the TRBD1 assignment by TCRdb is unverifiable without DNA. This CDR3 has 17 residues. The CDR3 loop is CASTLRTGDYSNQPQHF.

V gene TRBV7-8 combines with J gene TRBJ2-2; the TRBD2 assignment by TCRdb is unverifiable without DNA. The V gene's germline CDR1 is SGHVS and CDR2 FQNEAQ. The CDR3 extends over 13 amino acids. Here the CDR3 reads CATKLAYPGELFF.

The chain carries TRBV12-3 or TRBV12-4 and TRBJ2-1; checking the TCRdb D call of TRBD1 is not possible without DNA. The CDR3 extends over 14 amino acids. CDR3 residues: CASRPRTGLNEQFF.

V is TRBV20-1 and J is TRBJ1-1; there is no DNA to check the TCRdb D call of TRBD1. The CDR3 extends over 15 amino acids. Germline V gene lookup returns CDR1 DFQATT and CDR2 SNEGSKA (reference sequence). The CDR3 protein is CSARPGQGAFGEAFF.

The chain combines TRBV3-1 with TRBJ2-1; TCRdb's D call, TRBD2, is unchecked because there is no DNA. This CDR3 is built from 19 residues. Germline V gene lookup returns CDR1 LGHDT and CDR2 YNNKEL (reference sequence). CDR3 loop: CASSHTSGTSGQSRNEQFF.